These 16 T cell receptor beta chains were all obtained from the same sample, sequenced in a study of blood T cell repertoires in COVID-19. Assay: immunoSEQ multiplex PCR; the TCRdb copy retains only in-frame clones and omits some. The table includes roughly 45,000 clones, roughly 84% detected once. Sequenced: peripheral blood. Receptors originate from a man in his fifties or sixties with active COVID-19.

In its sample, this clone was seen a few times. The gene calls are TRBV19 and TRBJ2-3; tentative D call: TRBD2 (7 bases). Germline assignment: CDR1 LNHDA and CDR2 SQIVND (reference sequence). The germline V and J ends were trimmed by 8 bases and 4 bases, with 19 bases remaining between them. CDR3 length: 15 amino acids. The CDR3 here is CASDPGGGGSDTQYF. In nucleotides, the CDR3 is TGTGCCAGTGACCCCGGAGGGGGGGGGTCAGATACGCAGTATTTT.

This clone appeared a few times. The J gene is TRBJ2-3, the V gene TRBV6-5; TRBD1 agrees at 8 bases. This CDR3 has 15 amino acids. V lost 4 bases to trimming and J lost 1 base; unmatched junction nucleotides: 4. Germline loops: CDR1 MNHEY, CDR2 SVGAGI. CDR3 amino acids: CASSSPTGGTDTQYF. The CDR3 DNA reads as TGTGCCAGCAGTTCCCCGACAGGGGGCACAGATACGCAGTATTTT.

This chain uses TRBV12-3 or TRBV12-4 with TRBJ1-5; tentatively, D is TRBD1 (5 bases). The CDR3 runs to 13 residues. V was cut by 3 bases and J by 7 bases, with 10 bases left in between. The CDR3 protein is CASSFGAGQPQHF. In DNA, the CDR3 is TGTGCCAGCAGTTTTGGGGCCGGCCAGCCCCAGCATTTT.

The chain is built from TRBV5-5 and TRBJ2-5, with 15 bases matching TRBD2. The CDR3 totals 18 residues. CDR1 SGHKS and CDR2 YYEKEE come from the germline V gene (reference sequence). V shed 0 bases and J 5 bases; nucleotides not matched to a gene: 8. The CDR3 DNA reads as TGTGCCAGCAGCTTGGGGACTAGCGGGGGGGCCCCGGTGGAGACCCAGTACTTC. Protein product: CASSLGTSGGAPVETQYF. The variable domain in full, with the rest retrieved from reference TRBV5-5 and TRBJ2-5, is DAGVTQSPTHLIKTRGQQVTLRCSPISGHKSVSWYQQVLGQGPQFIFQYYEKEERGRGNFPDRFSARQFPNYSSELNVNALLLGDSALYLCASSLGTSGGAPVETQYFGPGTRLLVL.

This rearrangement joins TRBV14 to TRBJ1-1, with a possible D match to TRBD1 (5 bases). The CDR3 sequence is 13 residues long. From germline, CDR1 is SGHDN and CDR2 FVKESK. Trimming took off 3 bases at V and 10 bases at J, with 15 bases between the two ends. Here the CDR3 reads CASSQPSGLVAFF. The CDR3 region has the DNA TGTGCCAGCAGCCAGCCTTCGGGACTCGTAGCTTTCTTT.

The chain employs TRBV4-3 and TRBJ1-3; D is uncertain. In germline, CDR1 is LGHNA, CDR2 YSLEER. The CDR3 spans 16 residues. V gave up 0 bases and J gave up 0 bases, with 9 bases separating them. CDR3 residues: CASSQDGPRSGNTIYF. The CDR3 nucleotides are TGCGCCAGCAGCCAAGATGGGCCGCGCTCTGGAAACACCATATATTTT.

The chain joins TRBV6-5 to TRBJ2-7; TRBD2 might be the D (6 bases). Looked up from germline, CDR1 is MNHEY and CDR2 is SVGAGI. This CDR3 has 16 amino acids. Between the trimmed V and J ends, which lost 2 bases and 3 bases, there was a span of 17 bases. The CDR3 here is CASSYGGAGANYEQYF. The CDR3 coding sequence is TGTGCCAGCAGTTACGGCGGGGCCGGGGCGAACTACGAGCAGTACTTC.

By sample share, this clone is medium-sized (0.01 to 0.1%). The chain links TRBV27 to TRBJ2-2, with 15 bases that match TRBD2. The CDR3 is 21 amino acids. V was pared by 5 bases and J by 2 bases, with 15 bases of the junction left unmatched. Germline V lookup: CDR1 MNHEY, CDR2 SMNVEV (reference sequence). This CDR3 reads CASSRLGRTSGGGINTGELFF. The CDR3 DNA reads TGTGCCAGCAGTCGGCTGGGCCGGACTAGCGGGGGGGGGATTAACACCGGGGAGCTGTTTTTT.

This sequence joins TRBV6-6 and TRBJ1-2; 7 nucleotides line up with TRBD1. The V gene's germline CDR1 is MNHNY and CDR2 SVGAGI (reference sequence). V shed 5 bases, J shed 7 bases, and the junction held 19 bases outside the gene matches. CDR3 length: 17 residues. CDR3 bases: TGTGCCAGCAGTCGTCAACCAGGGGGTCGGGGAGCTGGTGGCTACACCTTC. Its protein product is CASSRQPGGRGAGGYTF.

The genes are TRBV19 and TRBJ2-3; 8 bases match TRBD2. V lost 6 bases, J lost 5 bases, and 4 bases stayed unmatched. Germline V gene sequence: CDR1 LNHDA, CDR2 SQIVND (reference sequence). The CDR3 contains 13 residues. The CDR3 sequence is CASSSAGGDTQYF. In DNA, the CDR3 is TGTGCCAGTAGCTCGGCGGGGGGAGATACGCAGTATTTT.

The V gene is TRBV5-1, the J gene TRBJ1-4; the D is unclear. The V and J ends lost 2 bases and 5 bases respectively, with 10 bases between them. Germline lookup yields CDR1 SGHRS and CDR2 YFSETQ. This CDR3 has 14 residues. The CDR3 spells CASSLFGGNEKLFF. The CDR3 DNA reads TGCGCCAGCAGCTTATTCGGAGGGAATGAAAAACTGTTTTTT. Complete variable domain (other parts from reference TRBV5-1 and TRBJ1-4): KAGVTQTPRYLIKTRGQQVTLSCSPISGHRSVSWYQQTPGQGLQFLFEYFSETQRNKGNFPGRFSGRQFSNSRSEMNVSTLELGDSALYLCASSLFGGNEKLFFGSGTQLSVL.

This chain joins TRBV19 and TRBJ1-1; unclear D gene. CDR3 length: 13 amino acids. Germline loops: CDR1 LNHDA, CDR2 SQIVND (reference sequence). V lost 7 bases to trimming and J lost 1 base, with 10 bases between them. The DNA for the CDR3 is TGTGCCAGTACCCCACAGTGGAACACTGAAGCTTTCTTT. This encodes CASTPQWNTEAFF. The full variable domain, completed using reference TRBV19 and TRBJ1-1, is DGGITQSPKYLFRKEGQNVTLSCEQNLNHDAMYWYRQDPGQGLRLIYYSQIVNDFQKGDIAEGYSVSREKKESFPLTVTSAQKNPTAFYLCASTPQWNTEAFFGQGTRLTVV.

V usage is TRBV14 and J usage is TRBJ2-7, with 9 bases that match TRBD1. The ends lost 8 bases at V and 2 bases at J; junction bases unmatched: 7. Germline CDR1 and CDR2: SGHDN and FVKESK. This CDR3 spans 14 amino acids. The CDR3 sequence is CASQPTGGPYEQYF. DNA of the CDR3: TGTGCCAGCCAACCGACAGGGGGTCCCTACGAGCAGTACTTC.

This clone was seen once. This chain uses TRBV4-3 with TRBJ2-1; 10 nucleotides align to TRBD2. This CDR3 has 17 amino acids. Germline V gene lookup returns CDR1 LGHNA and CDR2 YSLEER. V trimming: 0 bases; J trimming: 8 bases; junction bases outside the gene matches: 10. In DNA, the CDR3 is TGCGCCAGCAGCCAAGATCGCAGCGGGGGGGCCGAGGATGAGCAGTTCTTC. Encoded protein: CASSQDRSGGAEDEQFF.

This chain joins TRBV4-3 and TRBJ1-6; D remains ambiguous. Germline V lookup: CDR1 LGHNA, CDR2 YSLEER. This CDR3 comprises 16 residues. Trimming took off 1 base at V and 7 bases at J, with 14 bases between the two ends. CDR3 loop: CASSQGTGGSNSPLHF. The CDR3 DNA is TGCGCCAGCAGCCAAGGTACGGGAGGATCAAATTCACCCCTCCACTTT.

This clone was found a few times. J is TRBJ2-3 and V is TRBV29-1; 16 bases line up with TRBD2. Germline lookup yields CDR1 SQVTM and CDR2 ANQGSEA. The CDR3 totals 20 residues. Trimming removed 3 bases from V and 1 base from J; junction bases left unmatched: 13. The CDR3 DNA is TGCAGCGTTGAGTTCCCGCCCGGGACTAGCGGGGGGGCGGGCACAGATACGCAGTATTTT. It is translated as CSVEFPPGTSGGAGTDTQYF.